These 10 T cell receptor beta chains share one sample of origin, sequenced in a study of CD8 T cells in Susac syndrome. cDNA came from 0.5 to 1 ug RNA primed by random hexamers. Via MiXCR, TCRdb re-called the immunoSEQ multiplex PCR reads, giving one row per CDR3 protein. The table shows 40,000 to 60,000 distinct CDR3 sequences, with roughly 93% occurring only once. The source material was CD8+ T cells from PBMCs. The receptors derive from a human donor with multiple sclerosis.

This chain uses TRBV4-1 with TRBJ2-1, with unresolved D. The V gene's germline CDR1 is MGHRA and CDR2 YSYEKL. The CDR3 has 14 residues. Trimming removed 6 bases at V and 0 bases at J, with 9 bases between. CDR3 bases: TGCGCCAGCAGGGCGGAAGGCTCCTACAATGAGCAGTTCTTC. This encodes CASRAEGSYNEQFF.

The count of this clonotype is one. The chain recombines TRBV4-1 with TRBJ2-2; D gene uncertain. The CDR3 is made up of 16 amino acids. From germline, CDR1 is MGHRA and CDR2 YSYEKL. V was pared by 2 bases and J by 1 base, with 11 bases between. CDR3 nucleotides: TGCGCCAGCAGCCAACGGAGACACCAGAACACCGGGGAGCTGTTTTTT. Translation gives CASSQRRHQNTGELFF.

The V call is TRBV29-1, the J call TRBJ2-7, with no clear D. Germline CDR1 reads SQVTM; CDR2 reads ANQGSEA. This CDR3 comprises 11 residues. V dropped 6 bases and J dropped 3 bases, with 9 bases sitting between them. CDR3 nucleotide sequence: TGCAGCGTCACAGCCCTCTACGAGCAGTACTTC. Its translation is CSVTALYEQYF.

J is TRBJ2-5 and V is TRBV15; no clear D gene. The CDR3 contains 12 residues. V lost 1 base and J lost 7, with 7 bases in between. From germline, CDR1 is LNHNV and CDR2 YYDKDF (reference sequence). CDR3 sequence: CATSRGWGTQYF. The CDR3 DNA is TGTGCCACCAGCAGAGGCTGGGGGACCCAGTACTTC.

The chain links TRBV5-4 to TRBJ2-7; 7 positions match TRBD2. This CDR3 has 16 residues. From germline, CDR1 is SGHNT and CDR2 YYREEE (reference sequence). Trimming removed 4 bases from V and 5 bases from J; junction bases left unmatched: 15. In nucleotides, the CDR3 is TGTGCCAGCAGCCCGCCCGGGAGGCGGATTGGCCACGAGCAGTACTTC. It translates to CASSPPGRRIGHEQYF. Looking up the rest from reference TRBV5-4 and TRBJ2-7 gives the full variable domain: ETGVTQSPTHLIKTRGQQVTLRCSSQSGHNTVSWYQQALGQGPQFIFQYYREEENGRGNFPPRFSGLQFPNYSSELNVNALELDDSALYLCASSPPGRRIGHEQYFGPGTRLTVT.

The chain couples TRBV4-1 to TRBJ1-2; no firm D call. V lost 2 bases and J 4 bases, leaving 14 bases between the germline ends. Germline values: CDR1 MGHRA, CDR2 YSYEKL. The CDR3 runs to 15 residues. In DNA, the CDR3 is TGCGCCAGCAGCCAATTCGCGGCAGCAGGCTATGGCTACACCTTC. Translating it yields CASSQFAAAGYGYTF.

V and J are TRBV29-1 and TRBJ1-1; possible D gene TRBD1, 5 bases. This CDR3 is 13 amino acids long. The V end lost 5 bases, the J end lost 0 bases, and 10 bases lay between the germline ends. The germline V gene has CDR1 SQVTM and CDR2 ANQGSEA. The CDR3 DNA is TGCAGCGTTCAACCGGGACTGAACACTGAAGCTTTCTTT. It encodes CSVQPGLNTEAFF. Drawing the rest from reference TRBV29-1 and TRBJ1-1, the complete variable domain is SAVISQKPSRDICQRGTSLTIQCQVDSQVTMMFWYRQQPGQSLTLIATANQGSEATYESGFVIDKFPISRPNLTFSTLTVSNMSPEDSSIYLCSVQPGLNTEAFFGQGTRLTVV.

This clonotype was seen a single time. The chain employs TRBV19 and TRBJ1-1, with D possibly matching TRBD1 (5 bases). The ends were cut back, 1 base at V and 0 bases at J, with 9 bases in the middle. The CDR3 runs to 15 residues. Germline V CDR1 and CDR2: LNHDA, SQIVND (reference sequence). The CDR3 bases are TGTGCCAGTAGTATAGGCAGGGAGGTGAACACTGAAGCTTTCTTT. This encodes CASSIGREVNTEAFF.

The V call is TRBV5-1, the J call TRBJ1-1; D remains unclear. There are 14 residues in the CDR3. V lost 3 bases and J 6 bases, leaving 15 bases between the germline ends. The germline gives CDR1 SGHRS, CDR2 YFSETQ. In DNA form, the CDR3 reads TGCGCCAGCAGCTCGGGAGGAGATGGGGCTGAAGCTTTCTTT. Its protein is CASSSGGDGAEAFF.

The rearrangement uses TRBV4-3 and TRBJ1-5; a possible D gene is TRBD1 (5 bases). Trimming removed 0 bases at V and 3 bases at J, with 9 bases between. This CDR3 contains 15 residues. The germline gives CDR1 LGHNA, CDR2 YSLEER. In DNA, the CDR3 is TGCGCCAGCAGCCAAGATGGGACGGACAATCAGCCCCAGCATTTT. This encodes CASSQDGTDNQPQHF.